A selection of T cell receptor beta chains follows, all from one sample in a study of regulatory T cells in long-lasting Graves disease. TCRdb processed the multiplex PCR reads anew with MiXCR; each CDR3 protein has one entry. The table records about 530,000 distinct CDR3 sequences, around 16% of them present only once. A further study also used this sample, focusing on T cells in Graves' hyperthyroidism and ophthalmopathy.

Material: peripheral blood mononuclear cells (PBMCs), obtained at new diagnosis, from a patient treated with antithyroid drugs. The receptors were gathered from a woman aged 35 to 60 with Graves disease. Each CDR3 is given with its conserved first and last residue. The D gene is left open where the match is weak. Where a row states a size, it is once, few, many or the class of an expanded clone; other rows omit it.

j_call clone_size v_call d_call cdr3_nt cdr3_aa
TRBJ2-7 many TRBV6-1 NA TGTGCCAGCAGTCAAAACCTATACTGGGACTACGAGCAGTACTTC CASSQNLYWDYEQYF
TRBJ2-3 many TRBV18 NA TGTGCCAGCTCACAAGGAGGACACCACTCAGATACGCAGTATTTT CASSQGGHHSDTQYF
TRBJ2-2 few TRBV6-1 NA TGTGCCAGCAGTACCCGGACAGAGGTCGGGGAGCTGTTTTTT CASSTRTEVGELFF
TRBJ1-2 NA TRBV4-1 NA TGCGCCAGCAGCCAACCTCGAAGGGGAGCTAACTATGGCTACACCTTC CASSQPRRGANYGYTF
TRBJ2-2 NA TRBV5-1 TRBD2 TGCGCCAGCAGGCGGGTAACTAGCGGGGCCGCCGGGGAGCTGTTTTTT CASRRVTSGAAGELFF
TRBJ1-6 once TRBV3-1 NA TGTGCCAGCAGCCACAGAGAGGGGCACCCTGCACCCCTCCACTTT CASSHREGHPAPLHF
TRBJ2-5 few TRBV28 NA TGTGCCAGCAGTTTTGCGTGGGGGCGGGGGACCCAGTACTTC CASSFAWGRGTQYF
TRBJ2-7 few TRBV2 TRBD2 TGTGCCAGCGGTACGGGAGGGTCCGGGTACGAGCAGTACTTC CASGTGGSGYEQYF
TRBJ1-4 few TRBV13 NA TGTGCCAGCAGCGGCAACGGGGAAAAACTGTTTTTT CASSGNGEKLFF
TRBJ2-3 NA TRBV20-1 TRBD2 TGCAGTGCTAGCGTGGGACTAGCGGGGGGGCTGCGCACAGATACGCAGTATTTT CSASVGLAGGLRTDTQYF
TRBJ1-5 many TRBV19 TRBD1 TGTGCCAATCGGGACAGGGACGTCCTATACGGCAATCAGCCCCAGCATTTT CANRDRDVLYGNQPQHF
TRBJ1-1 few TRBV11-3 NA TGTGCCAGCAGCCCGGGAGGGGTGCCCCTCACTGAAGCTTTCTTT CASSPGGVPLTEAFF
TRBJ2-7 NA TRBV7-9 TRBD1 TGTGCCAGCAGCCCAGGGGGTTGGAACGAGCAGTACTTC CASSPGGWNEQYF
TRBJ2-2 many TRBV5-1 TRBD2 TGCGCCAGCAGGTTCCCTGGACTAGCGGTAAACACCGGGGAGCTGTTTTTT CASRFPGLAVNTGELFF
TRBJ1-1 NA TRBV25-1 TRBD1 TGTGCCAGCCGACAAACAACAGGGGGGAACACTGAAGCTTTCTTT CASRQTTGGNTEAFF
TRBJ1-5 NA TRBV4-1 NA TGCGCCAGCAGCCAAGAATTCTTGGGGTATAGCAATCAGCCCCAGCATTTT CASSQEFLGYSNQPQHF
TRBJ1-5 many TRBV6-1 NA TGTGCCAGCACCCCCCCCGGAAGTGATACTCAGCCCCAGCATTTT CASTPPGSDTQPQHF
TRBJ1-1 NA TRBV19 TRBD1 TGTGCCAGTAGTGTCACAGGGGTGGTGGGGAACACTGAAGCTTTCTTT CASSVTGVVGNTEAFF
TRBJ2-1 few TRBV7-9 NA TGTGCCAGCAGCATTGGGAACAATGAGCAGTTCTTC CASSIGNNEQFF
TRBJ1-5 few TRBV28 TRBD1 TGTGCCACCAGGGGGAGCAATCAGCCCCAGCATTTT CATRGSNQPQHF
TRBJ1-6 many TRBV15 NA TGTGCCACCAGCAGAGACGCCGACTCCGTCGGATCACCCCTCCACTTT CATSRDADSVGSPLHF
TRBJ2-1 NA TRBV11-1 TRBD2 TGTGCCAGCAGTTCCCGGGGAGGGGAGGTAGGAAATGAGCAGTTCTTC CASSSRGGEVGNEQFF
TRBJ2-7 few TRBV10-3 TRBD2 TGTGCCATCAGCGGGACTAGCGCGGACGAGCAGTACTTC CAISGTSADEQYF
TRBJ1-6 many TRBV12-3/TRBV12-4 NA TGTGCCAGCACGCGATATTATAATTCACCCCTCCACTTT CASTRYYNSPLHF
TRBJ2-7 many TRBV6-1 NA TGTGCCGGGCGATCCAGGGGAACGGGCGAGCAGTACTTC CAGRSRGTGEQYF
TRBJ1-6 many TRBV18 TRBD1 TGTGCCAGCTCACGGGACAGTGGTTCACCCCTCCACTTT CASSRDSGSPLHF
TRBJ2-2 many TRBV20-1 TRBD1 TGCAGTGCTTCACGACAGGGCGGCGGGGAGCTGTTTTTT CSASRQGGGELFF
TRBJ1-1 NA TRBV10-2 NA TGCGCCAGCAGTGAGAGGCCGGGTCACACTGAAGCTTTCTTT CASSERPGHTEAFF
TRBJ1-4 many TRBV11-3 NA TGTGCCAGCAGCTTACGCTGGATGAATGAAAAACTGTTTTTT CASSLRWMNEKLFF
TRBJ1-5 many TRBV27 NA TGTGCCAGCAGTTTATCCTTGGGAAATCAGCCCCAGCATTTT CASSLSLGNQPQHF
TRBJ1-1 few TRBV3-1 NA TGTGCCAGCAGCCAAGCTGGGGGGCTTCTGAACACTGAAGCTTTCTTT CASSQAGGLLNTEAFF
TRBJ2-7 many TRBV27 NA TGTGCCAGCAGCTCAGCAGGGACTTCCTACGAGCAGTACTTC CASSSAGTSYEQYF
TRBJ1-2 many TRBV12-3/TRBV12-4 NA TGTGCCAGCAGTTCGGGACTCTGGGCCGGTGGCTACACCTTC CASSSGLWAGGYTF
TRBJ1-1 many TRBV10-3 NA TGTGCCATCAGTGAGGGACAGACTCCGAACACTGAAGCTTTCTTT CAISEGQTPNTEAFF
TRBJ2-3 many TRBV7-9 TRBD1 TGTGCCAGCAGCTTCCCGACAGGGGGTGCAGATACGCAGTATTTT CASSFPTGGADTQYF
TRBJ2-2 NA TRBV20-1 TRBD2 TGCAGTGCGCGGGGGACTATTACCGGGGAGCTGTTTTTT CSARGTITGELFF
TRBJ2-5 many TRBV3-1 NA TGTGCCAGCAGCCCAAGCGGAGGGGGAGAGACCCAGTACTTC CASSPSGGGETQYF